These T cell receptor beta chains were read from a single sample in a study of blood T cell repertoires in COVID-19. Some clones are missing from TCRdb's copy, which holds only in-frame ones; the method was immunoSEQ multiplex PCR. The data show over 150,000 clones, approximately 79% seen once. The sequencing sample was made of PBMCs or T cells enriched from blood (not recorded which). All receptors come from a woman in her 70s in a cohort exposed to, infected with or recovered from COVID-19 (not recorded which). CDR3s include the opening cysteine and the closing phenylalanine or tryptophan. Each record gives: D gene, V gene, clone size, J gene, CDR3 DNA, CDR3 protein. D genes are given only for firm matches. Clone size is shown for a subset of rows, as once, few, many or a class of expanded clone.

>NA|TRBV24-1|NA|TRBJ1-1
TGTGCCACCAGTGATCCCACAGGGACTGAAGCTTTCTTT
CATSDPTGTEAFF
>NA|TRBV3-1/TRBV3-2|NA|TRBJ2-2
TGTGCCAGCAGCCGCGGACAGACCGGGGAGCTGTTTTTT
CASSRGQTGELFF
>NA|TRBV11-3|NA|TRBJ1-2
TGTGCCAGCAGCTTAAGAGGGAGCTATGGCTACACCTTC
CASSLRGSYGYTF
>NA|TRBV2|NA|TRBJ2-7
TGTGCCAGCACCATGGAGCGGGTTTCCTACGAGCAGTACTTC
CASTMERVSYEQYF
>NA|TRBV28|NA|TRBJ1-1
TGTGCCAGCAGTTTAGGGGGGAACAGGAACACTGAAGCTTTCTTT
CASSLGGNRNTEAFF
>TRBD2|TRBV5-8|NA|TRBJ2-3
TGTGCCAGCAGCTCAAGACTAGCGGGAACAGATACGCAGTATTTT
CASSSRLAGTDTQYF
>TRBD2|TRBV28|few|TRBJ2-1
TGTGCCATCCTCTCGGGGGGTGAGCAGTTCTTC
CAILSGGEQFF
>TRBD1|TRBV5-1|few|TRBJ1-2
TGCGCCAGCAGCAAGGGACAGGGGGCGGCCGGCTACACCTTC
CASSKGQGAAGYTF
>NA|TRBV5-3|NA|TRBJ1-1
TGTGCCAGAAGCATATCGCTTGCCCAGGGCCTTAACACTGAAGCTTTCTTT
CARSISLAQGLNTEAFF
>TRBD2|TRBV6-2/TRBV6-3|once|TRBJ2-3
TGTGCCAGCAGTGCCCCGGGACTAGTGTCAGATACGCAGTATTTT
CASSAPGLVSDTQYF
>NA|TRBV28|NA|TRBJ2-3
TGTGCCAGCAGTTTAGCCCTTGGCACGCAGTATTTT
CASSLALGTQYF
>TRBD1|TRBV28|NA|TRBJ1-6
TGTGCCAGCAGTTGGGGCGACAGGGGCCTCCACTTT
CASSWGDRGLHF
>NA|TRBV6-2/TRBV6-3|NA|TRBJ1-2
TGTGCCAGCAGTCGACAGGACTATGGCTACACCTTC
CASSRQDYGYTF
>NA|TRBV28|once|TRBJ1-2
TGTGCCAGCAGTAAACAGGGATGGGGCTACACCTTC
CASSKQGWGYTF
>TRBD1|TRBV4-2|few|TRBJ1-5
TGTGCCAGCAGCCAAACCGGACAGGGGATTCAGCCCCAGCATTTT
CASSQTGQGIQPQHF
>NA|TRBV27|NA|TRBJ2-1
TGTGCCAGCAGTTTAAACGGGCCAAATCACCGGGAGGAGCAGTTCTTC
CASSLNGPNHREEQFF
>NA|TRBV6-5|few|TRBJ1-6
TGTGCCAGCAGTTACTTAGGGGGATATTCACCCCTCCACTTT
CASSYLGGYSPLHF
>NA|TRBV5-1|NA|TRBJ2-3
TGCGCCAGCAGCTCAGGTACCACGGTAGATACGCAGTATTTT
CASSSGTTVDTQYF
>NA|TRBV28|once|TRBJ1-2
TGTGCCAGCAGTTTAGGGGGCGCGAGCTATGGCTACACCTTC
CASSLGGASYGYTF
>NA|TRBV28|NA|TRBJ1-5
TGTGCCAGCATCGGTGGGGCAGGGCATCAGCCCCAGCATTTT
CASIGGAGHQPQHF